This T cell receptor beta chain was recorded in a study of T-cell memory formation after mild COVID-19. In regard to this clonotype: Its antigen is not identified.

The study's findings and limits: Shrinking CD4+ clones were chiefly CM and EM; CD8+ ones were chiefly EMRA. Pre-infection memory contained some responding clones, which suggested that cross-reactive memory had joined.

This CDR3 is 13 amino acids long. Germline CDR1 reads SEHNR; CDR2 reads FQNEAQ (reference sequence). The V and J ends lost 1 base and 9 bases respectively, with 10 bases between them. TCRdb ran MiXCR on the 5' RACE reads and lists one entry per CDR3 protein. The table shows about 540,000 distinct CDR3 sequences, with roughly 20% occurring only once. The TCR sequence derives from an adult woman who had mild COVID-19 (a few samples of this study predate the infection). Cell type and time point are not known. V usage is TRBV7-9 and J usage is TRBJ1-3, with D unresolved. Sequencing was performed on PBMCs or a T cell subset sorted from them (not recorded which). CDR3 loop: CASSLGSPGTIYF. The CDR3, as DNA: TGTGCCAGCAGCTTAGGATCTCCGGGCACCATATATTTT.